The rows below give T cell receptor beta chains drawn from one sample of a study of blood T cell repertoires in COVID-19. The assay was immunoSEQ multiplex PCR, and TCRdb's table has in-frame clones only and misses some. The sample holds 250,000 to 400,000 clones, about 90% seen once. The sequencing input was peripheral blood. Every receptor here comes from a woman aged 25 to 39 with COVID-19, enrolled during active disease. Both conserved end residues are part of each CDR3. The D gene is left open where the match is weak. Size is stated for part of the rows, as once, few or many counts, or as a class when the clone is expanded.

CDR3 DNA: TGTGCCAGCATGCGGACAGGCGGTGAAAAACTGTTTTTT
CDR3 protein: CASMRTGGEKLFF
J gene: TRBJ1-4
D gene: TRBD1
V gene: TRBV19
clone size: once

CDR3 DNA: TGTGCCAGCAGCCTCCCCCGCGCGGGGTATCCAGGAGGCTACACCTTC
CDR3 protein: CASSLPRAGYPGGYTF
J gene: TRBJ1-2
D gene: NA
V gene: TRBV7-2
clone size: NA

CDR3 DNA: TGTGCCAGCTTTGAGGCTGACACTGAAGCTTTCTTT
CDR3 protein: CASFEADTEAFF
J gene: TRBJ1-1
D gene: NA
V gene: TRBV6-5
clone size: NA

CDR3 DNA: TGTGCCAGCTCACCAGTCACAGGGGATCCCTACGAGCAGTACTTC
CDR3 protein: CASSPVTGDPYEQYF
J gene: TRBJ2-7
D gene: TRBD1
V gene: TRBV18
clone size: NA

CDR3 DNA: TGTGCCACCAGCAGCCAGGGGGCCTATAATGAAAAACTGTTTTTT
CDR3 protein: CATSSQGAYNEKLFF
J gene: TRBJ1-4
D gene: TRBD1
V gene: TRBV15
clone size: NA

CDR3 DNA: TGTGCCAGCAGTTTATTTGGCGGGAGCTATGGCTACACCTTC
CDR3 protein: CASSLFGGSYGYTF
J gene: TRBJ1-2
D gene: NA
V gene: TRBV28
clone size: NA

CDR3 DNA: TGTGCCAGCAGCCAAGACCCGGGACTGGGATCAAATTCACCCCTCCACTTT
CDR3 protein: CASSQDPGLGSNSPLHF
J gene: TRBJ1-6
D gene: NA
V gene: TRBV3-1/TRBV3-2
clone size: NA

CDR3 DNA: TGCGCCAGCGCCACCGGGACAGCCTCCCGCGAGCAGTACTTC
CDR3 protein: CASATGTASREQYF
J gene: TRBJ2-7
D gene: TRBD1
V gene: TRBV5-1
clone size: once

CDR3 DNA: TGCGCCAGCAGCTTGTCAGGGGTATTGAACACTGAAGCTTTCTTT
CDR3 protein: CASSLSGVLNTEAFF
J gene: TRBJ1-1
D gene: NA
V gene: TRBV5-1
clone size: NA

CDR3 DNA: TGTGCCAGTAGTGCCAATCGGGACAGCTATCAGCCCCAGCATTTT
CDR3 protein: CASSANRDSYQPQHF
J gene: TRBJ1-5
D gene: TRBD1
V gene: TRBV19
clone size: NA

CDR3 DNA: TGTGCCAGCAGCTTATTCTACACTGAAGCTTTCTTT
CDR3 protein: CASSLFYTEAFF
J gene: TRBJ1-1
D gene: NA
V gene: TRBV11-2
clone size: NA

CDR3 DNA: TGTGCCAGCAGCCGCGGACTAGCGGGAGGGCTTGGCACAGATACGCAGTATTTT
CDR3 protein: CASSRGLAGGLGTDTQYF
J gene: TRBJ2-3
D gene: TRBD2
V gene: TRBV6-2/TRBV6-3
clone size: NA

CDR3 DNA: TGTGCCAGCAGCGGGGGCCCCCGAGGGAACACTGAAGCTTTCTTT
CDR3 protein: CASSGGPRGNTEAFF
J gene: TRBJ1-1
D gene: NA
V gene: TRBV9
clone size: NA